Given below is one T cell receptor beta chain in context. Its recognized antigen is unknown. There are no base qualities to consult, and no much larger clone falls within one base. The library was made by 5' RACE. Sequencing used an Illumina HiSeq 2000. Template switching added a universal primer binding site, and the final cDNA carried a unique molecular identifier that allowed TCR cDNA molecules to be counted accurately. First-strand cDNA for TCR alpha and beta chains was synthesized from specific primers in the conserved constant-segment region. To control for contamination, every cDNA library carried two barcodes: a SMART-Mk sample barcode plus Illumina barcodes. TruSeq adapter sequences, together with Illumina sample barcodes, were added in two successive PCR steps. The TCR alpha and beta cDNA libraries were sequenced on the Illumina HiSeq platform using custom primers. In the paper's pipeline: Raw reads were processed with MiGEC to extract unique molecular identifiers, and MiXCR was used to determine CDR3 positions. Recombination models were inferred per individual with the repgenHMM and IGoR tools using an EM algorithm. The analysis of shared clonotypes was done with the tcR package in R, with sharing normalized by the product of cloneset sizes. To study raw recombination without the effects of thymic and clonal selection, out-of-frame nonproductive sequences were analyzed. The raw public reads went through TCRdb reprocessing: fastp at Q25, MiXCR clone calling, in-frame beta chains kept. Entries that share a CDR3 protein sequence are merged under the most common genes and DNA. What appears here as the V and J calls and clone size reflects TCRdb's work, not the paper's. The sample table records some 790,000 distinct CDR3 sequences; about 20% of these occur just once. The ten largest clones add up to around 12% of the sample.

These data belong to a study of identical twins listed by TCRdb under 2016. Background on the whole study: The study deep-sequenced TCR alpha and beta repertoires from monozygotic twins, unrelated adults of various ages and cord blood to test whether fetal clonotypes persist. To rule out contamination, replicate twin experiments were performed at different times with different library preparation protocols.

All donors were healthy Caucasians. The twin cohort consisted of three pairs of female monozygotic twins, all aged roughly 18 to 29 years. Peripheral blood mononuclear cells were used as the source from which RNA for TCR libraries was isolated. Clipping removes 6 bases from V and 6 bases from J, with 4 as the unmatched junction base count. Including cysteine and phenylalanine, the CDR3 has 13 amino acids. Just CDR3 DNA is preserved here, 39 bases in frame from base 1. Summary of the overall study and its limitations: In beta out-of-frame sequences, excess twin sharing was weaker, because having fewer shared sequences lowered the signal-to-noise ratio. Zero-insertion analyses could be partly confounded by invariant T cells such as MAIT and iNKT, though diverse VJ usage argued against such confounding for most clonotypes. In monozygotic twins, recombination models systematically underestimated out-of-frame TCR alpha sharing, but the models matched the sharing seen between unrelated individuals. Because the same donors could not be followed over many years, conclusions were based on cross-sectional statistical analysis. Fewer insertions were carried by abundant cord blood beta clonotypes; a weaker similar trend was observed in young adult naive repertoires, while no such trend was observed in memory repertoires. Out-of-frame TCR alpha sequences shared between twins showed an excess of low generation-probability sequences compared with coincidental sharing between unrelated individuals.

These data also formed part of another study, on T cells expressing NK-cell markers. From the second report: In sorted CD3+CD56+NKG2C+, CD3+CD56+NKG2C- and CD3+CD56-NKG2C+ T-cell subsets from about 8 donors, TCR beta-chain repertoires were profiled. Of the eight sequenced donors, seven were found to be HCMV-seropositive and one was found to be HCMV-seronegative. In several experiments an anti-gammadeltaTCR antibody was added to restrict sorting to alphabetaTCR-expressing T cells. In 5 to 7 donors, the dominant CD3+CD56+NKG2C+ clonotypes were found to rank among the top 10 CD8+ clonotypes and to make up about 1.0-7.5% of CD8+ T cells. Those dominant clonotypes were again the most abundant among CD3+CD56-NKG2C+ cells in a handful of donors, at about 25-60.1%. Whether the expanded NKG2C-expressing T cell clones were specific for HCMV antigens was left unclear. The study sequenced eight donors, all healthy volunteers chosen at random: three men and five women. HCMV-specific IgG was detected in serum with a commercial ELISA kit to determine HCMV serostatus. For six donors, unsorted PBMC were also used to sequence bulk peripheral blood T-cell repertoires. MIGEC was used to demultiplex reads and group reads by UMI, and MiTCR was used to assemble and quantify clonotypes. To exclude erroneous sequences, only TCR cDNA sequences supported by at least two reads were retained. The tcR package was used for downstream repertoire analysis, and clonotypes were matched between fractions using CDR3 nucleotide sequence together with V segment. Antigen specificity was annotated against VDJdb with VDJmatch, allowing one amino acid substitution in CDR3.

The sequence joins TRBV12-3 or TRBV12-4 to TRBJ1-2, with 10 bases aligning to TRBD1. The source of this sequence is a woman aged 18-29 years in good health. Sequencing was done on a sample of PBMCs. The bases are TGTGCCAGCAGGGCCGGGACAGGGGATGGCTACACCTTC. This encodes CASRAGTGDGYTF.